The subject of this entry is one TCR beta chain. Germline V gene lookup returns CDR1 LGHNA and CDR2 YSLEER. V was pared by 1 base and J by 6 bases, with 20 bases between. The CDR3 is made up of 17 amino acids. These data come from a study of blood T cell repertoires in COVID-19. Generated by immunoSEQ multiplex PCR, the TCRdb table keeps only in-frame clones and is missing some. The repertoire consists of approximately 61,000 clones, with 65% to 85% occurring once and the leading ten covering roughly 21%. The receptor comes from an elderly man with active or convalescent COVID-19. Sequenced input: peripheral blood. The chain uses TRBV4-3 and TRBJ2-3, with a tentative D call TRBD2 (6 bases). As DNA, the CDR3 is TGCGCCAGCAGCCAAGGTTCCTTGGGGGGTTGGGGCGATACGCAGTATTTT. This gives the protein CASSQGSLGGWGDTQYF.